This T cell receptor beta chain is drawn from a study of blood T cells in healthy people across ages. Comment on this clonotype: Its target is unknown.

V was clipped by 5 bases and J by 5 bases; unmatched bases: 8. The CDR3 extends over 15 amino acids. In germline, CDR1 is SGDLS, CDR2 YYNGEE. A second PCR of 7 to 11 cycles used a sample-barcoded 5' primer and a J-beta primer mix. With 12 random nucleotides, a template-switch adaptor tagged each individual cDNA molecule. TCRdb reanalysed the 5' RACE reads using MiXCR and keeps one entry per CDR3 protein. The sample holds roughly 800,000 distinct CDR3 sequences, about 34% seen once. Study-level results: Diversity estimates drawn from one million T cells were deemed underestimates. It was the long-lived donors that had more naive CD4+ cells and higher diversity than aged donors.

The genes are TRBV9 and TRBJ2-5, with TRBD2 matching over 11 bases. This receptor was identified in a man younger than 30 in good health. Sequenced sample: blood. CDR3 DNA sequence: TGTGCCAGCAGAATAGCGGGGGGGCTGGTTGAGACCCAGTACTTC. Translating it yields CASRIAGGLVETQYF.